The next 27 T cell receptor beta chains were all read from a single sample in a study of T cells in Graves' hyperthyroidism and ophthalmopathy. Amplification of TCR beta CDR3 regions was performed using RNA transcripts as template. The primer set for the first-round RT-PCR of the TCR CDR3 was HTBI. TCRdb reprocessed the multiplex PCR reads with MiXCR, giving one entry per CDR3 protein. This sample yields roughly 600,000 distinct CDR3 sequences, of which about 15% are seen a single time; roughly an eighth belongs to the top ten. The sample taken for sequencing was blood. The receptors were sampled from a woman in her 50s with Graves' ophthalmopathy.

There are a few counts of this clonotype. This may come from a read error, since a much larger clone is one base off. This chain joins TRBV6-2 or TRBV6-3 and TRBJ2-3; perhaps TRBD2 as D (6 bases). V lost 6 bases and J 0 bases, leaving 13 bases between the germline ends. Germline CDR1 is MNHEY and CDR2 is SVGEGT. The CDR3 runs to 15 residues. CDR3 loop: CASRDSGPSTDTQYF. The CDR3 DNA reads TGTGCCAGCAGAGATAGCGGTCCTAGCACAGATACGCAGTATTTT.

The gene calls are TRBV4-3 and TRBJ2-2; 9 nucleotides line up with TRBD1. The CDR3 consists of 16 residues. Germline-derived CDR1 and CDR2 are LGHNA and YSLEER. V shed 3 bases and J 6 bases; nucleotides not matched to a gene: 8. The CDR3 DNA sequence: TGCGCCAGCAGCCATCCGGGACAGGGTGGGCCCGGGGAGCTGTTTTTT. Protein: CASSHPGQGGPGELFF.

The chain is built from TRBV9 and TRBJ1-6; D is ambiguous. CDR1 and CDR2 (germline): SGDLS, YYNGEE. The CDR3 covers 14 residues. The V end lost 6 bases, the J end lost 6 bases, and 13 bases lay between the germline ends. The CDR3 nucleotides are TGTGCCAGCAATCCCACCGGAGGTAATTCACCCCTCCACTTT. This sequence encodes CASNPTGGNSPLHF.

Only a few counts were recorded for this clonotype. The germline gene is not matched at one end of the junction; a read error may be the cause. This rearrangement joins TRBV12-3 or TRBV12-4 to TRBJ2-7; 10 bases match TRBD2. CDR3 length equals 14 residues. The CDR3 DNA follows: TGTGCCAGCAGTATAGCGGGAGGTTGGGGCGAGCAGTACTTC. Encoded protein: CASSIAGGWGEQYF.

Ten or more counts support this clonotype. The V and J genes are TRBV12-3 or TRBV12-4 and TRBJ2-5, with 7 bases identical to TRBD1. Unmatched junction bases numbered 4, after V lost 6 bases and J lost 3 bases. The CDR3 runs 13 residues. CDR3 in DNA: TGTGCCAGCAGACAGACAGGGAAAGAGACCCAGTACTTC. As protein: CASRQTGKETQYF.

The genes are TRBV5-1 and TRBJ2-1, with D perhaps TRBD2 (7 bases). From germline, CDR1 is SGHRS and CDR2 YFSETQ. V lost 3 bases, J lost 7 bases, and 17 bases lay in between. This CDR3 is built from 15 residues. The CDR3 nucleotides are TGCGCCAGCAGCTCTGCAGGGAAGGGGGGGAATGAGCAGTTCTTC. Translated: CASSSAGKGGNEQFF.

This rearrangement joins TRBV7-2 to TRBJ1-5, with no clear D. V was clipped by 4 bases and J by 11 bases, with 15 bases between them. Germline CDR1 reads SGHTA; CDR2 reads FQGNSA. The CDR3 has 13 residues. CDR3 DNA: TGTGCCAGCAGCTCAGTGGACGGTCCGACCCAGCATTTT. As protein: CASSSVDGPTQHF. Based on the CDR3 plus reference TRBV7-2 and TRBJ1-5, the full variable domain is GAGVSQSPSNKVTEKGKDVELRCDPISGHTALYWYRQSLGQGLEFLIYFQGNSAPDKSGLPSDRFSAERTGGSVSTLTIQRTQQEDSAVYLCASSSVDGPTQHFGDGTRLSIL.

The chain joins TRBV28 to TRBJ2-1; 7 bases line up with TRBD1. The CDR3 spans 12 residues. The germline V gene has CDR1 MDHEN and CDR2 SYDVKM. J was trimmed by 10 bases and V by 5 bases; bases with no gene match: 5. CDR3 coding DNA: TGTGCCAGCAGTCCCCTGGACAGGGAGCAGTTCTTC. It yields the protein CASSPLDREQFF. The full variable domain, in which reference TRBV28 and TRBJ2-1 provide the parts outside the CDR3, is DVKVTQSSRYLVKRTGEKVFLECVQDMDHENMFWYRQDPGLGLRLIYFSYDVKMKEKGDIPEGYSVSREKKERFSLILESASTNQTSMYLCASSPLDREQFFGPGTRLTVL.

There are many counts of this clonotype. V gene TRBV30 combines with J gene TRBJ2-7; D ambiguous. The CDR3 loop spans 12 amino acids. Germline V gene lookup returns CDR1 GTSNPN and CDR2 SVGIG (reference sequence). V was shortened by 2 bases and J by 4 bases, with 9 bases between the two germline ends. The CDR3 region has the DNA TGTGCCTGGAGTACCTTCCAATACGAGCAGTACTTC. Residues: CAWSTFQYEQYF.

For this clonotype: A much larger clone sits a single nucleotide away, making a read error possible. The gene calls are TRBV7-2 and TRBJ2-6; the D is unclear. Germline CDR1 reads SGHTA; CDR2 reads FQGNSA. The V end lost 11 bases, the J end lost 2 bases, and 10 bases lay between the germline ends. This CDR3 is built from 13 residues. The CDR3 reads CAGISPGANVLTF. The CDR3 bases are TGTGCCGGGATATCGCCTGGGGCCAACGTCCTGACTTTC.

The V gene is TRBV15, the J gene TRBJ1-5; 9 bases fit TRBD1. The V gene end was trimmed by 4 bases and the J gene end by 7 bases; junction bases not matched to a gene: 5. The CDR3 sequence is 14 residues long. From germline, CDR1 is LNHNV and CDR2 YYDKDF (reference sequence). The CDR3 DNA is TGTGCCACCAGCACGGACAGGGGACGACAGCCCCAGCATTTT. Translation gives CATSTDRGRQPQHF.

A note on this clonotype: A much larger clone is a single base away; this may be a read error. The gene calls are TRBV28 and TRBJ1-1, with 9 bases identical to TRBD1. Trimming cost V 7 bases and J 6 bases; bases outside gene matches: 12. This CDR3 is 15 amino acids long. The germline CDR1 and CDR2 sequences are MDHEN and SYDVKM. CDR3 sequence: CASTLRATGGPEAFF. The DNA for the CDR3 is TGTGCCAGCACTCTTCGGGCCACAGGGGGCCCTGAAGCTTTCTTT.

In DNA form, the CDR3 reads TGTGCCAGCAGTTTGCCTAGCGGGAGGGCCAACACCGGGGAGCTGTTTTTT. Encoded protein: CASSLPSGRANTGELFF. The J gene is TRBJ2-2, the V gene TRBV12-3 or TRBV12-4; 12 nucleotides agree with TRBD2. V lost 3 bases and J lost 2; bases outside the gene matches: 4. There are 17 residues in the CDR3.

This clonotype was counted many times. The gene calls are TRBV3-1 and TRBJ1-1; 9 bases are a match to TRBD1. This CDR3 is built from 15 residues. Germline CDR1 and CDR2: LGHDT and YNNKEL (reference sequence). V was clipped by 4 bases and J by 3 bases; unmatched bases: 6. CDR3 in DNA: TGTGCCAGCAGCCCCTACCGGGACAGGGACACTGAAGCTTTCTTT. As protein: CASSPYRDRDTEAFF.

This clonotype was counted ten times or more. This rearrangement joins TRBV6-2 or TRBV6-3 to TRBJ2-1, with 8 bases fitting TRBD2. The V and J ends lost 6 bases and 1 base, in that order; junction bases with no gene match: 8. CDR3 length: 16 amino acids. The V gene's germline CDR1 is MNHEY and CDR2 SVGEGT. The CDR3 DNA reads as TGTGCCAGCAGCACAACTAGCGGACTGTCCTACAATGAGCAGTTCTTC. This translates into CASSTTSGLSYNEQFF.

This clonotype was observed many times. The rearrangement links TRBV12-3 or TRBV12-4 to TRBJ1-5; D gene unclear. The CDR3 is 17 amino acids. V was shortened by 1 base and J by 0 bases, with 13 bases between the two germline ends. The DNA for the CDR3 is TGTGCCAGCAGTTTAGACCCCAGCAGCTATAGCAATCAGCCCCAGCATTTT. Translated, it gives CASSLDPSSYSNQPQHF.

In this sample, this clonotype turned up many times. The chain is built from TRBV11-1 and TRBJ2-7, with 8 positions matching TRBD2. Trimming cost V 5 bases and J 2 bases; bases outside gene matches: 5. This CDR3 contains 14 residues. The germline CDR1 and CDR2 sequences are SGHAT and FQDESV (reference sequence). The CDR3 loop reads CASSRTSSTYEQYF. The CDR3 DNA reads as TGTGCCAGCAGCCGGACTAGCAGTACCTACGAGCAGTACTTC.

This clonotype was detected only a few times. The chain recombines TRBV5-6 with TRBJ1-6; D is ambiguous. The germline gives CDR1 SGHDT, CDR2 YYEEEE. The V and J ends lost 2 bases and 7 bases respectively, with 10 bases between them. This CDR3 has 14 amino acids. The CDR3 sequence: CASSLFQHNSPLHF. The CDR3 DNA is TGTGCCAGCAGCTTATTCCAGCACAATTCACCCCTCCACTTT.

The chain has TRBV9 and TRBJ2-1; 7 bases fit TRBD2. Germline values: CDR1 SGDLS, CDR2 YYNGEE. The CDR3 is made up of 16 amino acids. Trimming took 3 bases from V and 0 from J; bases not matched to a gene: 6. The CDR3 protein is CASSALAVSSYNEQFF. CDR3 DNA sequence: TGTGCCAGCAGCGCCCTAGCGGTGAGCTCCTACAATGAGCAGTTCTTC.

The rearrangement joins TRBV20-1 to TRBJ2-3; no firm D call. Germline lookup yields CDR1 DFQATT and CDR2 SNEGSKA (reference sequence). The CDR3 spans 12 residues. V lost 3 bases to trimming and J lost 2 bases, with 6 bases between them. This chain's CDR3 is CSASRTTDTQYF. The DNA for the CDR3 is TGCAGTGCTAGTAGGACCACAGATACGCAGTATTTT.

The chain joins TRBV7-3 to TRBJ2-2, with 8 positions matching TRBD1. The CDR3 is 16 amino acids. With 5 bases clipped from V and 1 base from J, the junction kept 6 bases outside the gene matches. Germline lookup yields CDR1 SGHTA and CDR2 FQGTGA. CDR3: CASSPPGGRNTGELFF. CDR3 bases: TGTGCCAGCAGCCCTCCAGGGGGCAGGAACACCGGGGAGCTGTTTTTT.

There are many counts of this clonotype. This chain uses TRBV20-1 with TRBJ2-7, with TRBD2 matching 9 bases. Germline CDR1 is DFQATT and CDR2 is SNEGSKA (reference sequence). CDR3 length: 14 amino acids. V shed 3 bases, J shed 4 bases, and the junction held 7 bases outside the gene matches. CDR3 amino acids: CSARSSGSKYEQYF. CDR3 in DNA: TGCAGTGCTAGGAGTAGCGGGAGCAAGTACGAGCAGTACTTC.

The chain recombines TRBV28 with TRBJ1-6; 9 bases match TRBD1. J lost 8 bases, V lost 6 bases, and 5 bases had no gene match. Germline V lookup: CDR1 MDHEN, CDR2 SYDVKM. This CDR3 spans 14 amino acids. The CDR3 nucleotides are TGTGCCAGCAGGGGGACAGGGTTTCATTCACCCCTCCACTTT. Protein product: CASRGTGFHSPLHF.

This clonotype was counted many times. This chain joins TRBV5-6 and TRBJ2-7, with a tentative D call TRBD1 (6 bases). CDR1 SGHDT and CDR2 YYEEEE come from the germline V gene. The CDR3 is 12 residues long. Trimming stripped 3 bases from V and 5 bases from J, with 9 bases between. CDR3 loop: CASSSGVHEQYF. In DNA, the CDR3 is TGTGCCAGCAGCTCAGGGGTGCACGAGCAGTACTTC.

In this sample, this clonotype turned up many times. J is TRBJ2-7 and V is TRBV27; D might be TRBD2 (7 bases). Trimming shortened V by 6 bases and J by 7 bases, and 19 bases separated the two germline ends. This CDR3 is built from 14 residues. Germline-derived CDR1 and CDR2 are MNHEY and SMNVEV (reference sequence). For the CDR3, the DNA is TGTGCCAGCAGGGGAGGGGGATTTTTTGGAGAGCAGTACTTC. The encoded protein is CASRGGGFFGEQYF.

This clonotype turned up a few times. The genes are TRBV30 and TRBJ2-1, with 16 bases identical to TRBD2. The length of the CDR3 is 15 residues. V gave up 0 bases and J gave up 14 bases; unmatched junction bases: 7. CDR1 is GTSNPN, CDR2 SVGIG, per germline (reference sequence). This CDR3 reads CAWSVGLAGGPDKFF. In DNA, the CDR3 is TGTGCCTGGAGTGTGGGACTAGCGGGAGGGCCCGATAAGTTCTTC.

This clonotype has at least ten counts. The chain combines TRBV7-9 with TRBJ2-5, with D possibly matching TRBD1 (6 bases). The CDR3 has 13 residues. The V gene lost 7 bases and the J gene lost 5 bases, with 14 bases spanning the gap. CDR1 and CDR2 (germline): SEHNR, FQNEAQ (reference sequence). The CDR3 coding sequence is TGTGCCAGCAAAGGAACAGGGCTGGAGACCCAGTACTTC. Translation: CASKGTGLETQYF.